This T cell receptor beta chain was captured in a study of blood T cell repertoires in COVID-19. Only in-frame clones appear in the TCRdb table, and some are missing; sequencing was by immunoSEQ multiplex PCR. Counted here are approximately 260,000 clones, 87% occurring once; the ten biggest clones make up nearly 6.5%. J gave up 0 bases and V 1 base, and 8 bases lay outside the gene matches. The CDR3 has 19 amino acids. CDR1 is SEHNR and CDR2 is FQNEAQ in the germline V gene (reference sequence). This receptor was taken from a woman aged 25 to 39 with acute COVID-19. The chain joins TRBV7-9 to TRBJ1-5; 11 bases are shared with TRBD1. The material sequenced was PBMCs or T cells enriched from blood (not recorded which). Here the CDR3 DNA reads TGTGCCAGCAGCTTAGTAGGCTCGGGGACAGGGGGTAGCAATCAGCCCCAGCATTTT. The encoded protein is CASSLVGSGTGGSNQPQHF.